This T cell receptor beta chain was recorded in a study of cytomegalovirus exposure and HLA in healthy donors. Overall study findings and caveats: The study listed 164 cytomegalovirus-associated TCR beta chains.

Data came from immunoSEQ multiplex PCR; TCRdb stores just in-frame clones and leaves some out. This table holds approximately 260,000 clones, about 86% found once. This CDR3 has 14 residues. Germline-derived CDR1 and CDR2 are MNHNS and SASEGT. Deletions cut 6 bases from V and 1 base from J, with 12 bases between. Details on this clone: Its antigen is still unknown.

The sequence was obtained from a woman under 30 in good health and CMV-seronegative. The chain carries TRBV6-1 and TRBJ1-1; TRBD1 might be the D (6 bases). Sequencing used PBMCs. The CDR3 reads CASSRQATNTEAFF. The CDR3 DNA sequence: TGTGCCAGCAGCAGACAGGCGACGAACACTGAAGCTTTCTTT.